This TCR beta chain was observed in a study of blood T cell dynamics during melanoma immunotherapy (dated by TCRdb to the early 2020s). A note on the overall study: Patients had metastatic melanoma and received first-line pembrolizumab or nivolumab plus ipilimumab as standard of care in the United Kingdom. To find early correlates of response, peripheral T cell receptor repertoires were profiled in metastatic melanoma patients before and after one cycle of checkpoint inhibitor therapy. Consecutive patients formed a training cohort, and a further independent group of patients from the same centre was pooled into an external validation set. On the study overall, not on this receptor specifically: A bifurcated reorganization of the PBMC repertoire at W3, with increased clonality or increased diversity, was observed in patients who later achieved disease control, unlike in progressors. The study could not determine whether the T cell clones driving repertoire changes were melanoma-specific or reflected general immune activation. The relatively small sample size was acknowledged as a potential limitation on generalization of the results.

Measured from the cysteine to the phenylalanine, the CDR3 is 16 residues long. Kept here is only the CDR3 DNA, which spans 48 bases and is read in frame from base 1. As encoded in the germline V gene (reference sequence), CDR1 is SGHNT while CDR2 is YYREEE. Trimming costs V 0 bases and J 0 bases, and their ends lie 12 bases apart. With respect to this clone: It lacks a known antigen. No quality values exist for individual bases; no much larger clone is one base distant.

This sample's time point label indicates: pre-treatment baseline. Blood was sampled before treatment (T0) and at week 3 (W3), after the first cycle of checkpoint blockade. Except for two patients with rapid clinical progression, response was assessed 12 weeks after the first infusion by RECIST 1.1; disease control meant complete response, partial response or stable disease. Patients were excluded for prior systemic cancer treatment, concomitant immunosuppressant therapy or synchronous other active malignancies. TCR beta was sequenced in both bulk PBMC and plasma cell-free DNA in order to track circulating cells as well as T cell turnover. Lymphoprep and SepMate tubes were used to isolate PBMC from blood, and red cell lysis was then performed. DNA from PBMC and sorted T cell subsets was extracted with QIAamp DNA Blood Mini kits. Every bulk PBMC sample had a fixed 350 ng of DNA loaded. Following the manufacturer instructions, the immunoSEQ TCRb Assay kit was used to amplify TCR beta CDR3 sequences from genomic DNA. The KAPA Library Quantification Kit for Illumina platforms was used to quantify the pooled libraries by qPCR. Pooled libraries were sequenced on an Illumina NextSeq 500, clustered at roughly 0.55-1.1 pM. Per the original workflow: TCR data were analyzed using immunoSEQ ANALYZER and the R LymphoSeq package. A rearrangement efficiency score was calculated as productive divided by the sum of productive and non-productive CDR3 sequences. Clonality was assessed using the Gini coefficient and diversity using the Renyi index at alpha=1, with pairwise comparisons between timepoints within each patient. In LymphoSeq, clonal relatedness was computed with an edit distance of 3 and repertoire similarity was computed with the Bhattacharyya coefficient. To classify response, a linear discriminant analysis based on week-3 changes in clonality and diversity was built with the R MASS and caret packages. Drawn from immuneACCESS, this table holds only the in-frame rearrangements with V and J called that TCRdb kept. Clones are partly lost; checked studies trace under half to an unresolved V gene and leave the rest unexplained. V, J and clone size reflect that table, while D and trimming were determined from the DNA. The sample table shows approximately 13,000 clones, and roughly 86% are seen once. The ten most abundant clones make up approximately 3.5% of the sample.

The sequence came from a human donor with melanoma. This material consisted of blood, taken from a patient treated with checkpoint blockade. The chain links TRBV5-4 with TRBJ1-1; no D gene call is confident. The base sequence is TGTGCCAGCAGCTTGGGGGTTGGCAGGATGAACACTGAAGCTTTCTTT. Its protein is CASSLGVGRMNTEAFF.